This T cell receptor (beta chain) was observed in a study of lymphopenia after photon versus proton radiotherapy. The CDR3 sequence is 14 residues long. Germline V gives CDR1 KGHSH, CDR2 LQKENI. V was clipped by 5 bases and J by 2 bases, with 13 bases between them. The protocol was immunoSEQ multiplex PCR, while the TCRdb copy is restricted to in-frame clones and leaves out a portion. The sample has tens of thousands of clones, around nine tenths seen once. The starting material was peripheral blood, obtained from a patient treated with proton-based radiotherapy. The J gene is TRBJ2-7, the V gene TRBV18, with a tentative D call TRBD1 (6 bases). This receptor was taken from a woman aged 55-69 years with cholangiocarcinoma. Some clones in this sample may be carry-over from other donors' samples. The CDR3 reads CASSSSTGAYEQYF. Here the CDR3 DNA reads TGTGCCAGCTCATCTTCGACAGGAGCCTACGAGCAGTACTTC.